This is a list of T cell receptor beta chains from one sample in a study of identical twins. TCRdb fed the 5' RACE reads into MiXCR, producing one record per CDR3 protein. The sample includes approximately 210,000 distinct CDR3 sequences, 6.5% of them seen just once. This sample was shared with a second study, whose subject was T cells expressing NK-cell markers.

Sequencing was done on a sample of CD8+ T cells sorted from blood. Receptors were obtained from a woman between 18 and 29 years old in good health. The conserved cysteine and the conserved F or W are not part of the CDR3 here.

J gene: TRBJ2-3; V gene: TRBV4-2; CDR3 protein: ASSRGLVSTDTQY
J gene: TRBJ2-7; V gene: TRBV6-2/TRBV6-3; CDR3 protein: ASIPQTAGVVFEQY
J gene: TRBJ2-1; V gene: TRBV11-2; CDR3 protein: ASDTGDRGSYNEQF
J gene: TRBJ1-5; V gene: TRBV25-1; CDR3 protein: ASSESTTYNQPQH
J gene: TRBJ2-4; V gene: TRBV7-9; CDR3 protein: ASSLEGTAPVDIQY
J gene: TRBJ1-2; V gene: TRBV9; CDR3 protein: ASSVTGQGNYGYT
J gene: TRBJ2-2; V gene: TRBV6-1; CDR3 protein: AISEGTGELF
J gene: TRBJ1-1; V gene: TRBV7-9; CDR3 protein: ASRGPGTALYEAF
J gene: TRBJ2-4; V gene: TRBV2; CDR3 protein: ASKDAKNIQY
J gene: TRBJ2-1; V gene: TRBV7-9; CDR3 protein: ASSADGNEQF
J gene: TRBJ2-7; V gene: TRBV11-2; CDR3 protein: ASTPSHLYEQY
J gene: TRBJ2-3; V gene: TRBV12-3/TRBV12-4; CDR3 protein: ASSGRGGTDTQY
J gene: TRBJ1-5; V gene: TRBV6-2/TRBV6-3; CDR3 protein: ASSYPGSRQPQH
J gene: TRBJ2-7; V gene: TRBV7-8; CDR3 protein: ASSFLRDRGFREQY
J gene: TRBJ2-7; V gene: TRBV6-1; CDR3 protein: ASRGKGQGIIYEQY
J gene: TRBJ1-3; V gene: TRBV12-3/TRBV12-4; CDR3 protein: ASSLKGSGNTIY
J gene: TRBJ2-2; V gene: TRBV12-3/TRBV12-4; CDR3 protein: ASQWGGTGELF
J gene: TRBJ2-3; V gene: TRBV9; CDR3 protein: ASSVERGGEADTQY
J gene: TRBJ2-7; V gene: TRBV20-1; CDR3 protein: SAPSGMRSYEQY
J gene: TRBJ1-5; V gene: TRBV7-9; CDR3 protein: ASSSARDNQPQH
J gene: TRBJ1-1; V gene: TRBV6-5; CDR3 protein: ASSYTTAPNTEAF
J gene: TRBJ2-7; V gene: TRBV7-3; CDR3 protein: ASSPEDRGEQY
J gene: TRBJ2-5; V gene: TRBV10-2; CDR3 protein: ASSEAVEETQY
J gene: TRBJ2-4; V gene: TRBV20-1; CDR3 protein: SATPEVVQNIQY
J gene: TRBJ2-1; V gene: TRBV27; CDR3 protein: ASSSSVGNEQF
J gene: TRBJ2-2; V gene: TRBV7-9; CDR3 protein: ASSQERAGANTGELF
J gene: TRBJ2-3; V gene: TRBV15; CDR3 protein: ATSGTSGGGPVTDTQY
J gene: TRBJ2-5; V gene: TRBV7-9; CDR3 protein: ASSFGRQETQY
J gene: TRBJ1-4; V gene: TRBV27; CDR3 protein: ASSAGTPTNEKLF
J gene: TRBJ2-7; V gene: TRBV7-9; CDR3 protein: ASSSSSGAGYEQY
J gene: TRBJ2-7; V gene: TRBV7-9; CDR3 protein: ASSLTSGGPAYEQY
J gene: TRBJ2-3; V gene: TRBV11-3; CDR3 protein: ASSLRGGRVDTQY
J gene: TRBJ2-7; V gene: TRBV18; CDR3 protein: ASSHTSGSSYEQY
J gene: TRBJ1-2; V gene: TRBV14; CDR3 protein: ASSQDRMAYYGYT
J gene: TRBJ1-2; V gene: TRBV12-3/TRBV12-4; CDR3 protein: ASRSDRGYGYT
J gene: TRBJ2-7; V gene: TRBV6-1; CDR3 protein: ASSTPISYEQY
J gene: TRBJ2-3; V gene: TRBV7-8; CDR3 protein: ASSPSTSLGTDTQY
J gene: TRBJ2-7; V gene: TRBV6-2/TRBV6-3; CDR3 protein: ASSRIGPSYEQY
J gene: TRBJ2-7; V gene: TRBV27; CDR3 protein: ASSLPGQGRSEQY
J gene: TRBJ2-1; V gene: TRBV4-1; CDR3 protein: ASSQLELDTEQF
J gene: TRBJ2-7; V gene: TRBV5-6; CDR3 protein: ASSLQWGPAEQY
J gene: TRBJ2-7; V gene: TRBV6-2/TRBV6-3; CDR3 protein: ASSYPPDGKGEQY
J gene: TRBJ2-7; V gene: TRBV7-8; CDR3 protein: ASSLARGGEQY
J gene: TRBJ2-3; V gene: TRBV10-3; CDR3 protein: AISEYGTLDTQY
J gene: TRBJ2-1; V gene: TRBV4-1; CDR3 protein: ASSPQGTPYNEQF
J gene: TRBJ1-1; V gene: TRBV7-9; CDR3 protein: ASSFDTNTEAF
J gene: TRBJ1-2; V gene: TRBV9; CDR3 protein: ASSESEGYGYT
J gene: TRBJ2-7; V gene: TRBV15; CDR3 protein: ATSRDLSGAYEQY